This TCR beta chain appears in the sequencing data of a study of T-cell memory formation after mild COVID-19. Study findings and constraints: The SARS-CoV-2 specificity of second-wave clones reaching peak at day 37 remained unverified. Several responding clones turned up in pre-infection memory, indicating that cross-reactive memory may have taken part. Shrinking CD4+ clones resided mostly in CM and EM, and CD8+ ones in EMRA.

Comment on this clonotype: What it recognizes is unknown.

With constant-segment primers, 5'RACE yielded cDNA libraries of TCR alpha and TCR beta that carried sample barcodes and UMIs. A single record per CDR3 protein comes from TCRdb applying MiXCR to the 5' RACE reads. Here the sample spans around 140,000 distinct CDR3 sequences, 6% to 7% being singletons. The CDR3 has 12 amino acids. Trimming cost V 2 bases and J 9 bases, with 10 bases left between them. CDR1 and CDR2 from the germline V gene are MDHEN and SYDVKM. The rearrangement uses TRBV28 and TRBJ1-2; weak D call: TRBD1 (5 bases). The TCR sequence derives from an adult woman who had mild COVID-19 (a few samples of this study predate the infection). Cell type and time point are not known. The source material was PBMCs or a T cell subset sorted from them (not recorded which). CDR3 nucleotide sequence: TGTGCCAGCAGTTTACGGGGGAGTAGCTACACCTTC. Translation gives CASSLRGSSYTF.